The 29 T cell receptor beta chains given below trace back to one sample, sequenced in a study of T cell repertoires in cytomegalovirus infection. TCRdb redid the calling of the reads with MiXCR, one entry per CDR3 protein. The profile shows under 200,000 distinct CDR3 sequences, about 15% of them singletons. Specimen: CD8+ T cells from PBMCs. These receptors were collected from a human donor in good health (CMV status not recorded). Some clones in this sample may be carry-over from other donors' samples.

This clonotype occurred a few times. V usage is TRBV27 and J usage is TRBJ2-7; D unclear. The CDR3 runs to 11 residues. Germline V gene lookup returns CDR1 MNHEY and CDR2 SMNVEV (reference sequence). The ends were cut back, 9 bases at V and 4 bases at J, with 10 bases in the middle. The CDR3 loop is CARGVRYEQYF. DNA for the CDR3: TGTGCCAGGGGTGTAAGGTACGAGCAGTACTTC.

This clonotype was observed a handful of times. The chain has TRBV10-3 and TRBJ2-5, with D possibly matching TRBD1 (6 bases). The germline V and J ends were trimmed by 10 bases and 1 base, with 16 bases remaining between them. The CDR3 contains 14 residues. Germline assignment: CDR1 ENHRY and CDR2 SYGVKD. CDR3 in DNA: TGTGCCAACCTACCCGACAGGATCCAAGAGACCCAGTACTTC. Its translation is CANLPDRIQETQYF.

The chain joins TRBV28 to TRBJ1-1, with D unresolved. Trimming left V 4 bases short and J 7 bases short, with 7 bases between. Germline CDR1 MDHEN, CDR2 SYDVKM. This CDR3 is 11 amino acids long. CDR3 sequence: CASSSAREAFF. CDR3 DNA: TGTGCCAGCAGTTCAGCACGTGAAGCTTTCTTT.

The chain employs TRBV6-2 or TRBV6-3 and TRBJ2-5; 7 nucleotides align to TRBD1. CDR3 size: 15 residues. J gave up 5 bases and V 7 bases, and 13 bases lay outside the gene matches. CDR1 is MNHEY and CDR2 is SVGEGT in the germline V gene. In DNA, the CDR3 is TGTGCCAGCATCTACAGGGGTCAGGGGCAGGAGACCCAGTACTTC. This sequence encodes CASIYRGQGQETQYF.

This clonotype has a single count. This chain links TRBV20-1 with TRBJ2-7, with 10 nucleotides matching TRBD2. The CDR3 sequence is 13 residues long. J was trimmed by 4 bases and V by 5 bases; bases with no gene match: 5. The germline V gene has CDR1 DFQATT and CDR2 SNEGSKA (reference sequence). DNA of the CDR3: TGCAGTGCTCCCGGGACTAGCGATTACGAGCAGTACTTC. As protein: CSAPGTSDYEQYF.

The chain employs TRBV11-2 and TRBJ2-2; 7 positions match TRBD1. After removal of 0 bases from V and 7 bases from J, the junction contained 5 bases not matched to a gene. Per germline, CDR1 SGHAT and CDR2 FQNNGV. This CDR3 has 15 residues. CDR3 bases: TGTGCCAGCAGCTTAGAGTTAGGGGGCAACGGGGAGCTGTTTTTT. It specifies CASSLELGGNGELFF.

In its sample, this clonotype was seen a few times. The rearrangement uses TRBV7-2 and TRBJ1-1, with a weak D call TRBD1 (5 bases). CDR1 SGHTA and CDR2 FQGNSA come from the germline V gene. The length of the CDR3 is 14 residues. Trimming removed 5 bases from V and 1 base from J, with 11 bases in between. The CDR3 sequence is CASSLTGGNTEAFF. CDR3 nucleotide sequence: TGTGCCAGCAGCCTCACGGGGGGGAACACTGAAGCTTTCTTT.

This clonotype has only a few counts. The rearrangement links TRBV7-6 to TRBJ2-2; TRBD2 matches at 7 bases. Germline CDR1 reads SGHVS; CDR2 reads FNYEAQ. The CDR3 is 16 residues long. V dropped 2 bases and J dropped 2; count of bases not matched to a gene: 5. CDR3 sequence reads: CASSLTPSGNTGELFF. CDR3 DNA: TGTGCCAGCAGCTTAACACCTAGCGGCAACACCGGGGAGCTGTTTTTT.

This chain connects TRBV7-3 to TRBJ1-1; 8 bases line up with TRBD1. Germline CDR1 is SGHTA and CDR2 is FQGTGA. V was pared by 5 bases and J by 4 bases, with 9 bases of the junction left unmatched. The CDR3 is made up of 15 amino acids. The DNA of the CDR3 is TGTGCCAGCAGCCTATCGACAGGGGTCGGCACTGAAGCTTTCTTT. Amino acid sequence: CASSLSTGVGTEAFF.

This clonotype was detected only a few times. As DNA, the CDR3 is TGTGCCAGCAGCTCTCCGGGACAGAATAACAATGAGCAGTTCTTC. Amino acid sequence: CASSSPGQNNNEQFF. The chain uses TRBV7-2 and TRBJ2-1; TRBD1 matches 7 bases. Germline CDR1 and CDR2: SGHTA and FQGNSA. V trimming: 4 bases; J trimming: 5 bases; junction bases outside the gene matches: 8. There are 15 residues in the CDR3.

This clonotype came up many times. The V and J genes are TRBV19 and TRBJ2-7, with D possibly TRBD1 on 6 matching bases. The CDR3 is made up of 14 amino acids. V was pared by 5 bases and J by 1 base, with 12 bases between. Germline V lookup: CDR1 LNHDA, CDR2 SQIVND (reference sequence). The CDR3 coding sequence is TGTGCCAGTAGTCTCCAAACAGGGTCCTACGAGCAGTACTTC. Its protein product is CASSLQTGSYEQYF.

Ten or more counts support this clonotype. This chain connects TRBV11-3 to TRBJ2-2; D not certain. Deletions cut 1 base from V and 4 bases from J, with 1 base between. Germline V lookup: CDR1 SGHNT, CDR2 YENEEA. The length of the CDR3 is 12 residues. CDR3 residues: CASSLVTGELFF. As DNA, the CDR3 is TGTGCCAGCAGCTTAGTCACCGGGGAGCTGTTTTTT.

The CDR3: CASSPEPGTSPYNEQFF. For the CDR3, the DNA is TGTGCCAGCAGCCCCGAACCCGGGACTAGTCCCTACAATGAGCAGTTCTTC. The rearrangement links TRBV7-8 to TRBJ2-1; 8 bases fit TRBD2. V trimming: 5 bases; J trimming: 2 bases; junction bases outside the gene matches: 11. CDR1 SGHVS and CDR2 FQNEAQ come from the germline V gene. The CDR3 consists of 17 residues.

This chain connects TRBV7-2 to TRBJ2-7, with D tentatively TRBD1 (5 bases). V lost 1 base and J 9 bases, leaving 19 bases between the germline ends. This CDR3 is 15 amino acids long. Germline lookup yields CDR1 SGHTA and CDR2 FQGNSA. CDR3 sequence (DNA): TGTGCCAGCAGCTTAGAAGGGGCCCCCCTGGGAAGGCAGTACTTC. It translates to CASSLEGAPLGRQYF.

This clonotype showed up just a few times. The gene calls are TRBV7-2 and TRBJ1-2, with TRBD1 matching 9 bases. Trimming removed 5 bases from V and 2 bases from J; junction bases left unmatched: 12. Germline V gene sequence: CDR1 SGHTA, CDR2 FQGNSA. This CDR3 has 17 amino acids. The CDR3 reads CASSQTGTGPLNYGYTF. The CDR3 nucleotides read TGTGCCAGCAGCCAAACCGGGACAGGGCCCTTAAACTATGGCTACACCTTC.

In its sample, this clonotype was seen many times. The chain has TRBV7-8 and TRBJ1-2; TRBD1 matches 11 bases. Germline values: CDR1 SGHVS, CDR2 FQNEAQ. This CDR3 comprises 16 residues. The J segment lost 8 bases and the V segment lost 2 bases, leaving 10 bases of the junction unmatched. CDR3 protein: CASSLTGTGGSGGYTF. CDR3 DNA sequence: TGTGCCAGCAGCTTAACCGGGACAGGGGGATCGGGGGGCTACACCTTC. The full variable domain, in which reference TRBV7-8 and TRBJ1-2 provide the parts outside the CDR3, is GAGVSQSPRYKVAKRGQDVALRCDPISGHVSLFWYQQALGQGPEFLTYFQNEAQLDKSGLPSDRFFAERPEGSVSTLKIQRTQQEDSAVYLCASSLTGTGGSGGYTFGSGTRLTVV.

This clonotype has only a few counts. The J gene is TRBJ2-3, the V gene TRBV7-8, with D possibly being TRBD1 (6 bases). The CDR3 is 14 residues long. V was cut by 5 bases and J by 11 bases, with 20 bases left in between. Germline-derived CDR1 and CDR2 are SGHVS and FQNEAQ. CDR3 region: CASSPGTPPSGQYF. In DNA form, the CDR3 reads TGTGCCAGCAGCCCCGGGACACCGCCCTCGGGGCAGTATTTT.

The chain has TRBV11-2 and TRBJ2-1; the match to TRBD2 covers 7 bases. CDR3 size: 16 residues. J gave up 1 base and V 5 bases, and 8 bases lay outside the gene matches. The germline gives CDR1 SGHAT, CDR2 FQNNGV. The CDR3 bases are TGTGCCAGCAGCCCTTATCTAGCGGATTCCTACAATGAGCAGTTCTTC. This gives the protein CASSPYLADSYNEQFF.

Comment on this clonotype: One junction end disagrees with the germline gene, perhaps due to a read error. This rearrangement joins TRBV6-2 or TRBV6-3 to TRBJ2-5, with D maybe TRBD1 (5 bases). The CDR3 consists of 15 residues. Germline values: CDR1 MNHEY, CDR2 SVGEGT. CDR3 sequence: CARSYYPTGSETQYF. The CDR3 region has the DNA TGTGCCCGCAGTTACTATCCTACAGGAAGCGAGACCCAGTACTTC.

V is TRBV12-3 or TRBV12-4 and J is TRBJ2-4, with 7 nucleotides matching TRBD1. The J segment lost 1 base and the V segment lost 8 bases, leaving 11 bases of the junction unmatched. The CDR3 consists of 16 residues. The CDR3 DNA sequence: TGTGCCAGCTCAAACAGGGGAGAGGTGGCCAAAAACATTCAGTACTTC. Translated: CASSNRGEVAKNIQYF.

The chain employs TRBV20-1 and TRBJ1-1, with D unclear. The germline V gene has CDR1 DFQATT and CDR2 SNEGSKA (reference sequence). V shed 8 bases and J shed 6 bases, with 19 bases lying between them. The CDR3 contains 13 residues. The CDR3 sequence: CSTPGDHRAEAFF. CDR3 coding DNA: TGCAGTACCCCGGGAGATCACCGGGCTGAAGCTTTCTTT.

The chain employs TRBV20-1 and TRBJ1-5, with D maybe TRBD1 (5 bases). V shed 6 bases and J shed 6 bases, with 21 bases lying between them. The CDR3 has 15 amino acids. From germline, CDR1 is DFQATT and CDR2 SNEGSKA (reference sequence). The CDR3 sequence: CSATIIGGGSQPQHF. CDR3 in DNA: TGCAGTGCCACTATCATCGGGGGAGGGAGTCAGCCCCAGCATTTT.

V and J are TRBV27 and TRBJ1-1; D gene ambiguous. The germline V gene has CDR1 MNHEY and CDR2 SMNVEV (reference sequence). This CDR3 is 13 amino acids long. Trimming left V 5 bases short and J 1 base short, with 8 bases between. Here the CDR3 DNA reads TGTGCCAGCAGTATAGACCCGAACACTGAAGCTTTCTTT. Translated: CASSIDPNTEAFF.

This chain links TRBV12-3 or TRBV12-4 with TRBJ1-2; D might be TRBD1 (5 bases). The CDR3 loop spans 14 amino acids. With 4 bases removed from V and 6 bases from J, the gap between germline ends came to 15 bases. CDR3: CASSWGAGGDGYTF. CDR3 sequence (DNA): TGTGCCAGCAGTTGGGGTGCGGGGGGGGATGGCTACACCTTC.

In this sample, this clonotype turned up a few times. The chain employs TRBV7-8 and TRBJ2-1, with TRBD2 matching over 9 bases. The CDR3 length is 16 residues. Trimming removed 6 bases from V and 7 bases from J; junction bases left unmatched: 13. The germline CDR1 and CDR2 sequences are SGHVS and FQNEAQ. The CDR3 is CASRGGSREGRNEQFF. CDR3 sequence (DNA): TGTGCCAGCAGGGGGGGCTCGCGGGAGGGCCGGAATGAGCAGTTCTTC.

This clonotype was picked up a small number of times. CDR3 coding DNA: TGTGCCAGCAGTTTTTGGGGGGGTACTCGGGACGAGCAGTACTTC. Translating gives CASSFWGGTRDEQYF. The chain joins TRBV28 to TRBJ2-7; 7 bases are a match to TRBD2. The V gene end was trimmed by 3 bases and the J gene end by 5 bases; junction bases not matched to a gene: 10. Germline CDR1 and CDR2: MDHEN and SYDVKM. CDR3 length: 15 residues.

This clonotype appeared a few times. The gene calls are TRBV6-2 or TRBV6-3 and TRBJ2-1, with unresolved D. The V end was cut by 0 bases, the J end by 4 bases, with 16 bases between. The CDR3 runs to 17 residues. CDR1 and CDR2 from the germline V gene are MNHEY and SVGEGT. The CDR3 loop is CASSYSNLASQYNEQFF. The DNA for the CDR3 is TGTGCCAGCAGTTACTCTAACCTTGCCTCCCAATACAATGAGCAGTTCTTC.

This clonotype came up many times. This sequence joins TRBV7-2 and TRBJ1-2; 7 nucleotides line up with TRBD1. With V trimmed by 5 bases and J by 1 base, 4 bases remained unmatched. Per the germline V gene, CDR1 is SGHTA and CDR2 is FQGNSA. The CDR3 has 14 amino acids. CDR3 coding DNA: TGTGCCAGCAGCCTGGGACAGAGTAACTATGGCTACACCTTC. Its translation is CASSLGQSNYGYTF.

This clonotype turned up a few times. The chain recombines TRBV20-1 with TRBJ1-1; D call uncertain. CDR3 length: 9 residues. The V end was cut by 3 bases, the J end by 7 bases, with 3 bases between. The germline gives CDR1 DFQATT, CDR2 SNEGSKA (reference sequence). The CDR3, as DNA: TGCAGTGCTAGGAGTGAAGCTTTCTTT. Residues: CSARSEAFF.